Given below is one TCR beta chain in context. What it recognizes is unknown. This CDR3 contains 18 residues. Germline CDR1 reads SGHRS; CDR2 reads YFSETQ. The V gene end was trimmed by 3 bases and the J gene end by 3 bases; junction bases not matched to a gene: 7. The method was immunoSEQ multiplex PCR; TCRdb's version includes in-frame clones alone and lacks a portion of them. The sample records 130,000 or so clones, around 90% being singletons. This specimen belongs to a study of graft-versus-host responses after intestinal transplantation. Notes on the study in general: Association was observed between peak circulating GvH clone levels and early post-transplant HvG declines. Among recipient marrow samples, GvH clones were found; some appeared first in ileum or blood.

The sample consisted of unstimulated CD4+ T cells sorted from spleen or lymph node cells, taken before intestinal transplant. The chain combines TRBV5-1 with TRBJ2-3, with 16 bases lining up with TRBD2. This TCR came from a human donor who received an intestinal transplant. CDR3 sequence reads: CASSWGTSGRAGTDTQYF. The CDR3 DNA follows: TGCGCCAGCAGCTGGGGGACTAGCGGGAGGGCCGGGACAGATACGCAGTATTTT.